This T cell receptor beta chain was sequenced during a study of long-term antiretroviral therapy in people with HIV. Investigators performed immunoSEQ version v3.0 at survey level. Assay: immunoSEQ multiplex PCR; the TCRdb copy retains only in-frame clones and omits some. The sample includes about 23,000 clones, about 82% of them seen just once. CDR1 is SGDLS, CDR2 YYNGEE, per germline. V was cut by 0 bases and J by 5 bases, with 11 bases left in between. The length of the CDR3 is 14 residues. This rearrangement joins TRBV9 to TRBJ2-5, with D uncertain. The source material was unsorted PBMCs, sampled 1.6 years after starting antiretroviral therapy. The sequence was obtained from a man aged 35-49 years with HIV. CDR3 bases: TGTGCCAGCAGCGTAGGAGGTTGGACGGAGACCCAGTACTTC. Its protein is CASSVGGWTETQYF.